This T cell receptor (beta chain) was captured in a study of OX40 agonist ivuxolimab in advanced cancers. Regarding the research as a whole: Ivuxolimab, which targeted the costimulatory receptor OX40 (CD134), was an agonistic, fully human IgG2 monoclonal antibody. Intravenous ivuxolimab was administered to patients every 2 weeks at six dose levels: 0.01, 0.1, 0.3, 1.5, 3 and 10 mg/kg. Of the approximately 50 dose-escalation patients, hepatocellular carcinoma was present in around 19, melanoma in approximately 15, renal cell carcinoma in 9 and head and neck cancer in 9. A male proportion of about 79% and a mean age of 60 years, ranging from about 20 to 79, were recorded for the dose-escalation cohort. Prior anti-PD-1, anti-PD-L1 or anti-CTLA-4 therapy was permitted, and checkpoint inhibitors had been received by more than 35% of dose-escalation patients. Partial responses were achieved by three dose-escalation patients, of whom one had hepatocellular carcinoma and two had cutaneous melanoma. Peripheral TCRbeta sequencing aimed to test whether ivuxolimab altered TCR sequence diversity and caused clonal T-cell expansion. The paper covers the monotherapy dose-escalation part of the phase I ivuxolimab trial, which included N of about 51 patients. Points the paper makes about the study in general: Clonal expansion of both CD4+ and CD8+ blood T cells was observed from baseline to week 6 at doses 0.1 to 3.0 mg/kg. Low levels of normalized T-cell clonal expansion were also seen in some nonresponding patients. In the 0.1-3.0 mg/kg groups, partial responders had among the lowest normalized peripheral clonal expansion, particularly in CD8+ T cells. The antigen specificity of the clonally expanded peripheral T cells was not determined. After ivuxolimab, CD8+ T cells had more expanded clones than CD4+ T cells on average.

The trial excluded patients who had a history of autoimmune disease or who were on systemic immunosuppression. Peripheral blood for TCR sequencing was collected from all dose cohorts at baseline, on cycle 4 day 1, and on cycle 7 day 1. The samples were taken from a phase I, first-in-human, multicenter, open-label dose-escalation trial of ivuxolimab. Adults with locally advanced or metastatic melanoma, renal cell carcinoma, hepatocellular carcinoma or head and neck squamous cell carcinoma were enrolled in the trial. Before TCR sequencing, CD4+ T cells and CD8+ T cells from peripheral blood were sorted into separate populations. Regarding this clone: Its antigen is unknown. The record has no base qualities; no much larger clone is one base away.

To sequence the TCRbeta CDR3 region, genomic DNA was isolated from the sorted cells. The immunoSEQ Assay was used to sequence the TCRbeta CDR3 regions. Held by TCRdb, this immuneACCESS table contains in-frame sequences only and omits some clones. Under half of the omission traces to an unresolved V gene where checked; the cause of the rest is unknown. The sample has some 80,000 clones on record, more than 80% of them singletons. The ten largest clones take up 4.8% of the sample. Sequencing was performed on CD4+ or CD8+ T cells sorted from blood, taken in a trial of the OX40 agonist ivuxolimab. This clonotype originated in an adult with an advanced solid tumor such as melanoma, head and neck, liver or kidney cancer.

The DNA is TGTGCCACCAGCACCCGAACAGGGAATGAGCAGTTCTTC. This gives the protein CATSTRTGNEQFF. Recombination connected TRBV15 to TRBJ2-1; possibly the D gene is TRBD1, per 6 matching bases. V was cut back by 4 bases and J by 7 bases, leaving a gap of 11 bases between them. The germline V gene (reference sequence) gives CDR1 as LNHNV and CDR2 as YYDKDF. Including cysteine and phenylalanine, the CDR3 has 13 amino acids. Of all the DNA, just the CDR3 is kept, 39 bases in frame from base 1. The full variable domain, with segments outside the CDR3 supplied by the reference TRBV15 and TRBJ2-1 proteins, appears as DAMVIQNPRYQVTQFGKPVTLSCSQTLNHNVMYWYQQKSSQAPKLLFHYYDKDFNNEADTPDNFQSRRPNTSFCFLDIRSPGLGDTAMYLCATSTRTGNEQFFGPGTRLTVL.